The clone carrying this T cell receptor (beta chain) was detected a few times. This sample is part of a study of T cells after yellow fever vaccination. MiXCR, applied by TCRdb to the 5' RACE reads, yields one record per CDR3 protein. The sample holds a few hundred thousand distinct CDR3 sequences, roughly a sixth seen once. Germline CDR1 reads SGHNT; CDR2 reads YENEEA. CDR3 length equals 14 residues. The V end lost 4 bases, the J end lost 8 bases, and 14 bases lay between the germline ends. The chain joins TRBV11-3 to TRBJ2-2; D ambiguous. The source was PBMCs, collected less than 6 days after the first yellow fever vaccination. The sequence was collected from a man aged 18 to 29 who received the YFV17D yellow fever vaccine. The CDR3 region is CASSSPRIPGELFF. CDR3 bases: TGTGCCAGCAGCTCGCCCCGAATTCCGGGGGAGCTGTTTTTT.